This TCR beta chain is drawn from a study of cytomegalovirus exposure and HLA in healthy donors. Study-level findings and limits: The availability of immune exposure information extended only to CMV serostatus. Both high specificity and high sensitivity reportedly marked the classifier's diagnosis of cytomegalovirus status. A missense variant in DCLRE1C was later tied to TCR beta V- and J-gene trimming. Later analysis identified several of the most significant clusters that appeared linked to common viral pathogens.

The PCR contained 60 Vbeta and 13 Jbeta primers. Profiled with immunoSEQ multiplex PCR; TCRdb holds only in-frame clones, not every one. Here the sample spans around 85,000 clones, less than 80% being singletons. Germline V gene lookup returns CDR1 SQVTM and CDR2 ANQGSEA. Losses at the gene ends were 6 bases for V and 8 bases for J; bases not matched to a gene: 8. The CDR3 has 12 amino acids. Details on this clone: The antigen remains undetermined.

Sequencing used PBMCs. This clonotype was sampled from a man aged 25-40 years in good health and CMV-seropositive. The chain uses TRBV29-1 and TRBJ1-2, with 8 bases lining up with TRBD1. CDR3 sequence (DNA): TGCAGCGTGACGGGGACAGGCTACGGCTACACCTTC. Its translation is CSVTGTGYGYTF.